This T cell receptor (beta chain) comes out of a study of blood T cell repertoires in COVID-19. Sequencing used immunoSEQ multiplex PCR; TCRdb keeps in-frame clones, though not all of them. Among 500,000 or so clones, about nine tenths were seen once, and the ten largest hold 0.7%. Germline CDR1 WNHNN, CDR2 SYGVQD (reference sequence). J gave up 4 bases and V 0 bases, and 14 bases lay outside the gene matches. The CDR3 consists of 18 residues. V and J are TRBV10-1 and TRBJ1-1; TRBD1 aligns across 7 bases. Material: PBMCs or T cells enriched from blood (not recorded which). This TCR was sampled from a young woman who had recovered from COVID-19. CDR3 region: CASSESTQGGGNTTEAFF. CDR3 DNA sequence: TGCGCCAGCAGTGAGTCGACTCAAGGGGGCGGTAATACCACTGAAGCTTTCTTT.